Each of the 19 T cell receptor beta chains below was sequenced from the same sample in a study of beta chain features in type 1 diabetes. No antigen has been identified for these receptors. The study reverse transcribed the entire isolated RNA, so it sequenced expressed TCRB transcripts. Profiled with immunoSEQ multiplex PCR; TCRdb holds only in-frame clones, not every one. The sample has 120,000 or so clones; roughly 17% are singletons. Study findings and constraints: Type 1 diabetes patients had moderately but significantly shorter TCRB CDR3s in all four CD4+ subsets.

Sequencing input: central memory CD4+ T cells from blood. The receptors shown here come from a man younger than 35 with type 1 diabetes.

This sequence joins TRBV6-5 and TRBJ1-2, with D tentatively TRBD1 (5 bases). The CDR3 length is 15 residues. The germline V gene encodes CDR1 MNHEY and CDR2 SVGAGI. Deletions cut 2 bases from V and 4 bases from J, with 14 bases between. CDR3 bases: TGTGCCAGCAGTTACGGGACGCCAGGAGGCTATGGCTACACCTTC. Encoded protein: CASSYGTPGGYGYTF.

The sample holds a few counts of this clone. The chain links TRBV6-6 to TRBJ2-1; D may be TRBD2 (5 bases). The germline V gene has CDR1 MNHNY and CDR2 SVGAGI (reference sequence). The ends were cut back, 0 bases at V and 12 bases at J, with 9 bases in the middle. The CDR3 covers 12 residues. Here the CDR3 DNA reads TGTGCCAGCAGTTACTCGAGAGAGGGGCAGTTCTTC. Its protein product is CASSYSREGQFF.

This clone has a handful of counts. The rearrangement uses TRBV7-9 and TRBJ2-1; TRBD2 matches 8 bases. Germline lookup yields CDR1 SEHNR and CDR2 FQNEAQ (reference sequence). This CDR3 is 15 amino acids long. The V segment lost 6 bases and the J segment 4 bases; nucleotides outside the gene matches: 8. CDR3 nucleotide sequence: TGTGCCAGCAGTCCCTCTACGGGAGGGTACAATGAGCAGTTCTTC. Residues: CASSPSTGGYNEQFF. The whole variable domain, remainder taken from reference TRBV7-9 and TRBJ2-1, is DTGVSQNPRHKITKRGQNVTFRCDPISEHNRLYWYRQTLGQGPEFLTYFQNEAQLEKSRLLSDRFSAERPKGSFSTLEIQRTEQGDSAMYLCASSPSTGGYNEQFFGPGTRLTVL.

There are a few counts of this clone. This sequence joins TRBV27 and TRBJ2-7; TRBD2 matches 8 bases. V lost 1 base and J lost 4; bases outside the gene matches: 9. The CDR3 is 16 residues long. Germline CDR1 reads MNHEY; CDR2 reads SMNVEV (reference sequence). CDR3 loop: CASSLWRGTRSYEQYF. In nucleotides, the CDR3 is TGTGCCAGCAGTTTATGGCGCGGGACTAGATCATACGAGCAGTACTTC.

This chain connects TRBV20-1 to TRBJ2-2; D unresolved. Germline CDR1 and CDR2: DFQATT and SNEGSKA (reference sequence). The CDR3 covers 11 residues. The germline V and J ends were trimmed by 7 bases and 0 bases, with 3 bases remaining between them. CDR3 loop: CSGANTGELFF. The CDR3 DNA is TGCAGTGGGGCGAACACCGGGGAGCTGTTTTTT.

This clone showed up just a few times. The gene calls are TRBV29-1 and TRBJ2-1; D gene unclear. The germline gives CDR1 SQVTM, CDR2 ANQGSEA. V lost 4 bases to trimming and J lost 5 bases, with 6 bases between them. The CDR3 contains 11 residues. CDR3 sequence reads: CSVVRNNEQFF. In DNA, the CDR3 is TGCAGCGTTGTGAGGAACAATGAGCAGTTCTTC.

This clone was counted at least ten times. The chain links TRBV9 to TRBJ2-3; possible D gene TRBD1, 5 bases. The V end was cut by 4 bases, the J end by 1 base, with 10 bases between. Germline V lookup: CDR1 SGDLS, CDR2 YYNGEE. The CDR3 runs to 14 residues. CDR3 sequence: CASSIGQRTDTQYF. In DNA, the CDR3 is TGTGCCAGCAGCATTGGACAACGCACAGATACGCAGTATTTT.

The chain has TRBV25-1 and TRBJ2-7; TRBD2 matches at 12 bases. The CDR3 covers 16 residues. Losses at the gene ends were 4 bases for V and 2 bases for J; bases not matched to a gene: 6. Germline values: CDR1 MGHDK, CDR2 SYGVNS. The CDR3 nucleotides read TGTGCCAGCAGTGCCTCCCTAGCGGGAGGGCCCTACGAGCAGTACTTC. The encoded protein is CASSASLAGGPYEQYF.

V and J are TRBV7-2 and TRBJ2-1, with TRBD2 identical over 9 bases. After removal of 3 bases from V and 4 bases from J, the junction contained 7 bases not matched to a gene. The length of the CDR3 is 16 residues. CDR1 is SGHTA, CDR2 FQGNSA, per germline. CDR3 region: CASSFRGGRVYNEQFF. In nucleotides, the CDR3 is TGTGCCAGCAGCTTTCGTGGCGGGAGGGTTTACAATGAGCAGTTCTTC. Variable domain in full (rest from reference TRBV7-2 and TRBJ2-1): GAGVSQSPSNKVTEKGKDVELRCDPISGHTALYWYRQSLGQGLEFLIYFQGNSAPDKSGLPSDRFSAERTGGSVSTLTIQRTQQEDSAVYLCASSFRGGRVYNEQFFGPGTRLTVL.

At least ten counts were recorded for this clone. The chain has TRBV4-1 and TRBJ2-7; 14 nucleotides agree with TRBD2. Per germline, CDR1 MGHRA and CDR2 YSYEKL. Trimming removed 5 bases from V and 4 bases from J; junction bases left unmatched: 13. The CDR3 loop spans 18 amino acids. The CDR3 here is CASSVRLAGGHEGYEQYF. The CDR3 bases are TGCGCCAGCAGCGTCCGACTAGCGGGAGGGCATGAAGGATACGAGCAGTACTTC.

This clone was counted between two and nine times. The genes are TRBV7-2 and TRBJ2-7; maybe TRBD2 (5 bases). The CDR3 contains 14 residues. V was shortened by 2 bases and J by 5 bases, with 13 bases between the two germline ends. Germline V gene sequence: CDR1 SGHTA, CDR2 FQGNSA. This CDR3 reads CASSLLARSHEQYF. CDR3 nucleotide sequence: TGTGCCAGCAGCTTACTAGCAAGGTCCCACGAGCAGTACTTC.

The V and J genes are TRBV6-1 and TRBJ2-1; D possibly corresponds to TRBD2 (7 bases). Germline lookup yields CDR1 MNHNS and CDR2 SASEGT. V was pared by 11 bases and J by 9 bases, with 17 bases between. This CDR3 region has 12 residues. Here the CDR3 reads CASQRGGGEQFF. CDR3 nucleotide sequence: TGTGCCTCCCAGCGGGGAGGGGGTGAGCAGTTCTTC.

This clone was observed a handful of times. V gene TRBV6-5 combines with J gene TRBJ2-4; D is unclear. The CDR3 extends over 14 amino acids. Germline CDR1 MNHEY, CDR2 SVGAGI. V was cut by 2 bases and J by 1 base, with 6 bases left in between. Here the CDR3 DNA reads TGTGCCAGCAGTTACGGCTGGGCCAAAAACATTCAGTACTTC. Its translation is CASSYGWAKNIQYF.

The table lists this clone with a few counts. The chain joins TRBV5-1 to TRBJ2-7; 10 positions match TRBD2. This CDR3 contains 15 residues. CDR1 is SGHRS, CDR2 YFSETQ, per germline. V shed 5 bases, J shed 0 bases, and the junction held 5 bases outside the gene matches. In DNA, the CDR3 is TGCGCCAGCAGTTTAGCGGGAGGCCCCTCCTACGAGCAGTACTTC. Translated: CASSLAGGPSYEQYF.

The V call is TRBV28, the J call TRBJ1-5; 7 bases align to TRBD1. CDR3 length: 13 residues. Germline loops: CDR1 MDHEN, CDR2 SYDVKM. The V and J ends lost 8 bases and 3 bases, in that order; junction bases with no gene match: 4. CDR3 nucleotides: TGTGCCAGCTCGACAGGGATCAATCAGCCCCAGCATTTT. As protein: CASSTGINQPQHF.

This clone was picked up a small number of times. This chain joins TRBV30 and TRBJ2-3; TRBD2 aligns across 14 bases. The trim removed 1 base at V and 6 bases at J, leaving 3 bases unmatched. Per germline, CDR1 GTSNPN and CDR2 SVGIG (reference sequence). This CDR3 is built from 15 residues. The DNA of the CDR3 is TGTGCCTGGAGTGAGGGACTAGCGGGAGCCGATACGCAGTATTTT. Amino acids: CAWSEGLAGADTQYF.

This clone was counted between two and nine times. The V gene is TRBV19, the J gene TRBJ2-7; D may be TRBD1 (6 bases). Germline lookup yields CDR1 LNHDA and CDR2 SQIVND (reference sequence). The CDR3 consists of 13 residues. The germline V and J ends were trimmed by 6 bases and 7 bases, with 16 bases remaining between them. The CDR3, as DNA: TGTGCCAGTAGCGATCGACAGGACCGGGAGCAGTACTTC. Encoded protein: CASSDRQDREQYF.

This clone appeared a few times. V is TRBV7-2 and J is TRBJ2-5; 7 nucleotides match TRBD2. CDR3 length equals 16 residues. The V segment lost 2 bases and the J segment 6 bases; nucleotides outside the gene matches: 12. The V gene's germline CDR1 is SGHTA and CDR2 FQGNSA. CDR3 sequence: CASSLSALASLKTQYF. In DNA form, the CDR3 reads TGTGCCAGCAGCTTATCGGCACTAGCGTCCTTAAAGACCCAGTACTTC.

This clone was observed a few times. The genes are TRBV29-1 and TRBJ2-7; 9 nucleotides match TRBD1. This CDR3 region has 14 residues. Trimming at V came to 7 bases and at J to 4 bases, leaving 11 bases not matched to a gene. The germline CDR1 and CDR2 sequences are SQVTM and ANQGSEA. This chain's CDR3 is CSAAGGTGFYEQYF. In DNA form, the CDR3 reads TGCAGCGCCGCCGGCGGGACAGGGTTTTACGAGCAGTACTTC.